This TCR beta chain was observed in a study of Graves' ophthalmopathy and Graves' hyperthyroidism. Study as a whole: Peripheral blood collection took place at initial diagnosis, before any treatment.

Amplification from RNA transcripts yielded the TCR beta CDR3 regions. Following a first-round RT-PCR that used HTBI primers, a second-round multiplex PCR was carried out. TCRdb fed the multiplex PCR reads into MiXCR, producing one record per CDR3 protein. The table has about 220,000 distinct CDR3 sequences, about 22% seen once. This clonotype was counted many times. Its cognate antigen is unknown. The study, taken as a whole, reports: Ophthalmopathy could be told apart from stable hyperthyroidism by a 13-signature model (87.88% sensitivity, about 80% specificity). Most thyroid-expanded clonotypes exceeding 0.001 frequency were also found in blood.

PBMCs had their origin in fresh peripheral blood (around 10 ml). V dropped 8 bases and J dropped 1 base, with 11 bases sitting between them. Germline values: CDR1 SNHLY, CDR2 FYNNEI. The CDR3 length is 13 residues. Source material: peripheral blood. The clonotype was recovered from a woman aged 45-65 years with Graves' ophthalmopathy. V is TRBV2 and J is TRBJ1-1; unclear D gene. The DNA for the CDR3 is TGTGCCAGCGGGGAGGAAGGGAACACTGAAGCTTTCTTT. Amino acid sequence: CASGEEGNTEAFF.